What follows is one TCR beta chain and its context. Trimming shortened V by 2 bases and J by 7 bases, and 18 bases separated the two germline ends. The CDR3 contains 16 residues. Germline-derived CDR1 and CDR2 are LNHDA and SQIVND (reference sequence). This specimen comes from a study of preoperative IRX-2 immunotherapy in early breast cancer. The sample's treatment: preoperative locoregional IRX-2 cytokine immunotherapy. Samples came from a phase Ib trial of preoperative locoregional IRX-2 cytokine immunotherapy. The method was immunoSEQ multiplex PCR; TCRdb's version includes in-frame clones alone and lacks a portion of them. The sample lists 90,000 to 100,000 clones; about nine tenths were seen once.

The rearrangement joins TRBV19 to TRBJ1-5, with TRBD1 as a possible D gene (6 bases). The sample was tumor tissue, taken after IRX-2 immunotherapy. This clonotype originated in a human donor with breast cancer. For the CDR3, the DNA is TGTGCCAGTAGTATAACCCCCACAGGGACGGGCCAGCCCCAGCATTTT. Translating gives CASSITPTGTGQPQHF.